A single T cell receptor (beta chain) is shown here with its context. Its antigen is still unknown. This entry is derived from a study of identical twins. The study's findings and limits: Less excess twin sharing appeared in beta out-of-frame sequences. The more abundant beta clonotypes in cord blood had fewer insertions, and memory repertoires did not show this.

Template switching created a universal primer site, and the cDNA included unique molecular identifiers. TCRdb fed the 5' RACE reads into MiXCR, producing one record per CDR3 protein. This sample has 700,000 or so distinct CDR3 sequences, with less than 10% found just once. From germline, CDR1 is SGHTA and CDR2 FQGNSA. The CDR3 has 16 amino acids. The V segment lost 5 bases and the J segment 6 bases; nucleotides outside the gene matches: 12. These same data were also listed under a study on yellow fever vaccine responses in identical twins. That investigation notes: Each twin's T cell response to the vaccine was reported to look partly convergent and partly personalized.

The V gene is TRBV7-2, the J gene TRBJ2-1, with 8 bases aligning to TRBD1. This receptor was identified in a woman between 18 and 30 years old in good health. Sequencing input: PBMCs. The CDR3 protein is CASSHEDRVGINEQFF. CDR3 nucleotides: TGTGCCAGCAGCCATGAGGACAGGGTGGGAATCAATGAGCAGTTCTTC.